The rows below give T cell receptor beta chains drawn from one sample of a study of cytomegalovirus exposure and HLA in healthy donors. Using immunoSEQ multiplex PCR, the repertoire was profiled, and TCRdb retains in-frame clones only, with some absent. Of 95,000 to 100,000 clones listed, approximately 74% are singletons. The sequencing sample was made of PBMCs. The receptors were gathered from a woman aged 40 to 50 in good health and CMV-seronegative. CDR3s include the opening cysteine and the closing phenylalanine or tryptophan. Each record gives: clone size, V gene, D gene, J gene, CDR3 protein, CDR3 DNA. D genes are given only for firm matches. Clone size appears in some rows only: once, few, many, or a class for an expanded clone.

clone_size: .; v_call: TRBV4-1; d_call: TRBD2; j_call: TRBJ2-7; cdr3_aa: CASSEGLAGTYEQYF; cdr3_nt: TGCGCCAGTTCGGAAGGACTAGCGGGCACCTACGAGCAGTACTTC
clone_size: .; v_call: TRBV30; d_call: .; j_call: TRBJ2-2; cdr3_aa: CAWRMGGTGELFF; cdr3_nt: TGTGCCTGGAGAATGGGGGGCACCGGGGAGCTGTTTTTT
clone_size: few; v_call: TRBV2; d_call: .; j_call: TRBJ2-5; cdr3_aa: CASSEARGAGADQETQYF; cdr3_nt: TGTGCCAGCAGTGAAGCGAGAGGGGCAGGGGCCGACCAAGAGACCCAGTACTTC
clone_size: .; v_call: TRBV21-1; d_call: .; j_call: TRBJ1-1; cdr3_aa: CASSKELGRVHTEAFF; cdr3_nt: TGTGCCAGCAGCAAAGAACTGGGTCGGGTGCACACTGAAGCTTTCTTT
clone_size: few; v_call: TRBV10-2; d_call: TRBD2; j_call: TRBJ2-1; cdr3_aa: CASRGGLAGVNNEQFF; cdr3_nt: TGCGCCAGCAGGGGGGGACTAGCGGGAGTGAACAATGAGCAGTTCTTC
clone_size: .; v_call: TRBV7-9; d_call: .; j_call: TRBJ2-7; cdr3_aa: CASSFEANYEQYF; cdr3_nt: TGTGCCAGCAGCTTCGAGGCGAACTACGAGCAGTACTTC
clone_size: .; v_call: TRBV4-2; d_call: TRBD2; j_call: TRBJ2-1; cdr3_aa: CASSQAGTIWTSGRRYEQFF; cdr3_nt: TGTGCCAGCAGCCAAGCTGGGACCATCTGGACTAGCGGGAGACGCTATGAGCAGTTCTTC
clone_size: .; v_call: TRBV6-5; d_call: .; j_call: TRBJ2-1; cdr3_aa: CATPLRQAYNEQFF; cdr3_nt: TGTGCCACCCCACTTCGCCAGGCTTACAATGAGCAGTTCTTC
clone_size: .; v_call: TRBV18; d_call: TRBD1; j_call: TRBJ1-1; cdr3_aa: CASSPWRQGALNTEAFF; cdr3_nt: TGTGCCAGCTCACCATGGAGACAGGGGGCGTTGAACACTGAAGCTTTCTTT
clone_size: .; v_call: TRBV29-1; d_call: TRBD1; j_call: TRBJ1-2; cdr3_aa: CSVSTGGIYGYTF; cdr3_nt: TGCAGCGTCTCGACAGGGGGTATCTATGGCTACACCTTC
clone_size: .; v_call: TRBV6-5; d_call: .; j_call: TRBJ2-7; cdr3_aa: CASSYSDGSSYEQYF; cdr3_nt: TGTGCCAGCAGTTACTCCGACGGGAGTAGCTACGAGCAGTACTTC
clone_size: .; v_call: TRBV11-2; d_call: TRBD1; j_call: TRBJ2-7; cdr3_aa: CASSQRGTAYEQYF; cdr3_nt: TGTGCCAGCAGCCAACGAGGGACAGCCTACGAGCAGTACTTC
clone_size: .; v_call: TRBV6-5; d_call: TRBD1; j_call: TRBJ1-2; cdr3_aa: CASRPGQGNYGYTF; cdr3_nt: TGTGCCAGCAGACCGGGACAGGGGAACTATGGCTACACCTTC
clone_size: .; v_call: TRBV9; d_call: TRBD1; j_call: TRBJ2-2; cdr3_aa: CASSVVGTASGELFF; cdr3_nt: TGTGCCAGCAGCGTAGTTGGGACAGCCTCCGGGGAGCTGTTTTTT
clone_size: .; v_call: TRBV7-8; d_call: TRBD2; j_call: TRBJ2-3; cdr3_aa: CASSASGGQTDTQYF; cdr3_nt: TGTGCCAGCAGCGCCTCGGGGGGGCAGACAGATACGCAGTATTTT
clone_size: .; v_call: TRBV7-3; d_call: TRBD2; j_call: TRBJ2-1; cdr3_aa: CASSSKTSGSLDEQFF; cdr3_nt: TGTGCCAGCAGCTCCAAGACTAGCGGGAGTTTAGATGAGCAGTTCTTC
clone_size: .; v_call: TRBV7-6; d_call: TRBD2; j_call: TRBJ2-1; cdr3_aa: CASSLETLAGNNEQFF; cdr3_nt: TGTGCCAGCAGCTTAGAAACCCTAGCGGGGAACAATGAGCAGTTCTTC
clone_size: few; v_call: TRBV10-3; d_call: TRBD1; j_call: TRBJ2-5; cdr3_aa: CAISEWRGQGRRQETQYF; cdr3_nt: TGTGCCATCAGTGAGTGGAGGGGACAGGGTAGGCGCCAAGAGACCCAGTACTTC